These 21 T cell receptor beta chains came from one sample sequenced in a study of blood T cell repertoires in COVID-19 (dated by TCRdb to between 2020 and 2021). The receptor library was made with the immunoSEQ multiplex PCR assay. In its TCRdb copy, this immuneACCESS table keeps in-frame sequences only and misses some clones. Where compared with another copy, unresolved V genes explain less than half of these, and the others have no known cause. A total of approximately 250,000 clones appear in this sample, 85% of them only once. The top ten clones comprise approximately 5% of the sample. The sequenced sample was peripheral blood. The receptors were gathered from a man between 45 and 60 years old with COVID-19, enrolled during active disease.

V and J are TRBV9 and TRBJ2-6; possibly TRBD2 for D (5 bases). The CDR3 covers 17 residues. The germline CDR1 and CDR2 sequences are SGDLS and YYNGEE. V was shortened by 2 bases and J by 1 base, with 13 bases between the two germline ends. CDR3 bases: TGTGCCAGCAGCGTCGGTAACTCGGGGTCTGGGGCCAACGTCCTGACTTTC. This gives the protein CASSVGNSGSGANVLTF. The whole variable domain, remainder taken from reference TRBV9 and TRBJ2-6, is DSGVTQTPKHLITATGQRVTLRCSPRSGDLSVYWYQQSLDQGLQFLIQYYNGEERAKGNILERFSAQQFPDLHSELNLSSLELGDSALYFCASSVGNSGSGANVLTFGAGSRLTVL.

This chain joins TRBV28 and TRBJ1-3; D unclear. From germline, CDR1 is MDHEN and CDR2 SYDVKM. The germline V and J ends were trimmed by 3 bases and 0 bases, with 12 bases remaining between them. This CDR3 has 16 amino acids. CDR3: CASSLGRHSSGNTIYF. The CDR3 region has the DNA TGTGCCAGCAGTTTGGGCAGGCACAGCTCTGGAAACACCATATATTTT.

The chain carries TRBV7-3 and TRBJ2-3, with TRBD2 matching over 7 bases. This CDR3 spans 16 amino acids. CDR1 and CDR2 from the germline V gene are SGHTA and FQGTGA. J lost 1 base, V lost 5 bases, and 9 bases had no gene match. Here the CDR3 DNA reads TGTGCCAGCAGCCGCGGGGAGGGCCCTCGCACAGATACGCAGTATTTT. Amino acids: CASSRGEGPRTDTQYF.

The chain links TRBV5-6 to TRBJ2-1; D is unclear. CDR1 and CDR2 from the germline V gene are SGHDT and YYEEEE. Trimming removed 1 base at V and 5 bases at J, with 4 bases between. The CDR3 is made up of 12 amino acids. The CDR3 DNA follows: TGTGCCAGCAGCTTGCCAGACAATGAGCAGTTCTTC. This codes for CASSLPDNEQFF. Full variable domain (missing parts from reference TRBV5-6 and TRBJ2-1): DAGVTQSPTHLIKTRGQQVTLRCSPKSGHDTVSWYQQALGQGPQFIFQYYEEEERQRGNFPDRFSGHQFPNYSSELNVNALLLGDSALYLCASSLPDNEQFFGPGTRLTVL.

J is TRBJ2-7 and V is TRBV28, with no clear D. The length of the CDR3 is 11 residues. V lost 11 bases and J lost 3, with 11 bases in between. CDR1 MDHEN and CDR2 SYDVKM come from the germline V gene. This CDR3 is CACARGYEQYF. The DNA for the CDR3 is TGTGCCTGCGCAAGAGGCTACGAGCAGTACTTC.

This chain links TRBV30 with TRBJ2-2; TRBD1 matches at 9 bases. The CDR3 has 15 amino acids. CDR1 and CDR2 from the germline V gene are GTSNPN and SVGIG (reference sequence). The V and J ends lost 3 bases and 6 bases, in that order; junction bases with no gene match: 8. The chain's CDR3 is CAWSFRDRVAGELFF. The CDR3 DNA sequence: TGTGCCTGGAGCTTCCGGGACAGGGTGGCCGGGGAGCTGTTTTTT.

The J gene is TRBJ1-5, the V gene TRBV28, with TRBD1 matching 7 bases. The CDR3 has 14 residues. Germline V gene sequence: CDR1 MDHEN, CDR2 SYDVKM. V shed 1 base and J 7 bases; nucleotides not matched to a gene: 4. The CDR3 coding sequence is TGTGCCAGCAGTTTATCATCCAGGGGGCAGCCCCAGCATTTT. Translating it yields CASSLSSRGQPQHF. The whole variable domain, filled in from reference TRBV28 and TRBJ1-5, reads DVKVTQSSRYLVKRTGEKVFLECVQDMDHENMFWYRQDPGLGLRLIYFSYDVKMKEKGDIPEGYSVSREKKERFSLILESASTNQTSMYLCASSLSSRGQPQHFGDGTRLSIL.

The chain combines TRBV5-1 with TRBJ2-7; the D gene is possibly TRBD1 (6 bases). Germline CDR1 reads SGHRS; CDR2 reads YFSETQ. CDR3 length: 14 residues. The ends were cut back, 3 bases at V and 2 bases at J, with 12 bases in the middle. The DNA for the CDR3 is TGCGCCAGCAGCTCCGGGACACGGACCTACGAGCAGTACTTC. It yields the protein CASSSGTRTYEQYF.

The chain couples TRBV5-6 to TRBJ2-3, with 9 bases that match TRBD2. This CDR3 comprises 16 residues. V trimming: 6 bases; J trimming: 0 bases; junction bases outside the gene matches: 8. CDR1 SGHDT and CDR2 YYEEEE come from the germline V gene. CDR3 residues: CASTTRLAASTDTQYF. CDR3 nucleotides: TGTGCCAGCACCACACGACTAGCGGCTAGCACAGATACGCAGTATTTT.

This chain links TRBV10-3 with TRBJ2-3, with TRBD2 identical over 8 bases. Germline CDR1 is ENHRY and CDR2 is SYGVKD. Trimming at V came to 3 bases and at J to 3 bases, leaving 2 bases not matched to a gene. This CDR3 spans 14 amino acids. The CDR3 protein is CAISDGGGTDTQYF. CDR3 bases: TGTGCCATCAGTGACGGGGGGGGGACAGATACGCAGTATTTT.

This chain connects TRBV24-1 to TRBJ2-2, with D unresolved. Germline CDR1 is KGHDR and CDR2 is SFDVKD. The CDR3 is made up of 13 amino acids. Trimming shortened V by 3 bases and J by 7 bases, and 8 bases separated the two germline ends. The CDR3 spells CATSDGAIGELFF. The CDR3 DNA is TGTGCCACCAGTGATGGAGCGATCGGGGAGCTGTTTTTT.

CDR3 bases: TGTGCCAGCAGCCCGCGGACTAGCGGGGCCGGGACCGGGGAGCTGTTTTTT. Translating gives CASSPRTSGAGTGELFF. The rearrangement links TRBV9 to TRBJ2-2; 12 bases agree with TRBD2. The CDR3 runs 17 residues. Trimming cost V 4 bases and J 5 bases; bases outside gene matches: 9. Germline values: CDR1 SGDLS, CDR2 YYNGEE. Variable domain in full (rest from reference TRBV9 and TRBJ2-2): DSGVTQTPKHLITATGQRVTLRCSPRSGDLSVYWYQQSLDQGLQFLIQYYNGEERAKGNILERFSAQQFPDLHSELNLSSLELGDSALYFCASSPRTSGAGTGELFFGEGSRLTVL.

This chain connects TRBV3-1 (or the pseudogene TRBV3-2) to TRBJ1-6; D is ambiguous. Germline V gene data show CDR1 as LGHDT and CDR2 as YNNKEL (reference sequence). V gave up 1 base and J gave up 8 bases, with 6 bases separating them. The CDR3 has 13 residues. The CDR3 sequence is CASSQGRDSPLHF. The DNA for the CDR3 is TGTGCCAGCAGCCAAGGCCGGGATTCACCCCTCCACTTT.

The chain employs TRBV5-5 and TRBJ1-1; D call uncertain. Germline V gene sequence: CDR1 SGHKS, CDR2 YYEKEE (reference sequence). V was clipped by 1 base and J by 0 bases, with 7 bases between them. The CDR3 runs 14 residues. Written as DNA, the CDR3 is TGTGCCAGCAGCTTGCCGGGTCTGAACACTGAAGCTTTCTTT. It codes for CASSLPGLNTEAFF. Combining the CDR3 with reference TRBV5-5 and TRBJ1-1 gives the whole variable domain DAGVTQSPTHLIKTRGQQVTLRCSPISGHKSVSWYQQVLGQGPQFIFQYYEKEERGRGNFPDRFSARQFPNYSSELNVNALLLGDSALYLCASSLPGLNTEAFFGQGTRLTVV.

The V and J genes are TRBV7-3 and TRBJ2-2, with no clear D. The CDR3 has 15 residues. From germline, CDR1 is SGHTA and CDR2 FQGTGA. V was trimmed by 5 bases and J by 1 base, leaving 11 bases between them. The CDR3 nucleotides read TGTGCCAGCAGCCGGTGGGCAGGGAACACCGGGGAGCTGTTTTTT. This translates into CASSRWAGNTGELFF.

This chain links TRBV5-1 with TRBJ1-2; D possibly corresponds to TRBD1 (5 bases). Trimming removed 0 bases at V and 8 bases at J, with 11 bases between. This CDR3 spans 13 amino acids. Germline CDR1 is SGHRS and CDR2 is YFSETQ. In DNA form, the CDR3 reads TGCGCCAGCAGCTTGGGCAGGGCCCAGGGCTACACCTTC. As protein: CASSLGRAQGYTF.

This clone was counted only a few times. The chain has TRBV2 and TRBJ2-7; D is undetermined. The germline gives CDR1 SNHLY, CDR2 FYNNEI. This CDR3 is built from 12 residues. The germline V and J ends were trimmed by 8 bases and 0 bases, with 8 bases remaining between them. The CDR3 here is CASGGYSYEQYF. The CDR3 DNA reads TGTGCCAGCGGCGGATACTCCTACGAGCAGTACTTC.

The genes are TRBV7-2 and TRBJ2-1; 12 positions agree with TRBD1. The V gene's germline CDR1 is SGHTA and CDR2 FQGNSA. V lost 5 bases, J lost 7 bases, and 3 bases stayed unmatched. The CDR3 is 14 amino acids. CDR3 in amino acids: CASSRDRGRNEQFF. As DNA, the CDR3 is TGTGCCAGCAGCCGGGACAGGGGGCGGAATGAGCAGTTCTTC.

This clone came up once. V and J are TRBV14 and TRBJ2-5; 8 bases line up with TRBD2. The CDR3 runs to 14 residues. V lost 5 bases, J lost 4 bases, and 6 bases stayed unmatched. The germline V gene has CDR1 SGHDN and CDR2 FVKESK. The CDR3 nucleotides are TGTGCCAGCAGCACGCGGGGGGCCCGAGAGACCCAGTACTTC. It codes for CASSTRGARETQYF.

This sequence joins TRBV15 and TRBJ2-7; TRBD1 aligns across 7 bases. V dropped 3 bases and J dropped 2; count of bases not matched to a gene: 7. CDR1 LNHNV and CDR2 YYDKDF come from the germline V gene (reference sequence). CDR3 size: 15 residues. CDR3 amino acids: CATSRGKGQTYEQYF. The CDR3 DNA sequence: TGTGCCACCAGCAGGGGGAAGGGACAGACCTACGAGCAGTACTTC.

The CDR3 DNA follows: TGTGCCAGTAGTTTTCTCGGGACTAGCCGACCCTACGAGCAGTACTTC. This codes for CASSFLGTSRPYEQYF. The V call is TRBV19, the J call TRBJ2-7, with 9 bases lining up with TRBD2. The trim removed 5 bases at V and 2 bases at J, leaving 10 bases unmatched. The CDR3 is 16 amino acids. Germline CDR1 is LNHDA and CDR2 is SQIVND (reference sequence).